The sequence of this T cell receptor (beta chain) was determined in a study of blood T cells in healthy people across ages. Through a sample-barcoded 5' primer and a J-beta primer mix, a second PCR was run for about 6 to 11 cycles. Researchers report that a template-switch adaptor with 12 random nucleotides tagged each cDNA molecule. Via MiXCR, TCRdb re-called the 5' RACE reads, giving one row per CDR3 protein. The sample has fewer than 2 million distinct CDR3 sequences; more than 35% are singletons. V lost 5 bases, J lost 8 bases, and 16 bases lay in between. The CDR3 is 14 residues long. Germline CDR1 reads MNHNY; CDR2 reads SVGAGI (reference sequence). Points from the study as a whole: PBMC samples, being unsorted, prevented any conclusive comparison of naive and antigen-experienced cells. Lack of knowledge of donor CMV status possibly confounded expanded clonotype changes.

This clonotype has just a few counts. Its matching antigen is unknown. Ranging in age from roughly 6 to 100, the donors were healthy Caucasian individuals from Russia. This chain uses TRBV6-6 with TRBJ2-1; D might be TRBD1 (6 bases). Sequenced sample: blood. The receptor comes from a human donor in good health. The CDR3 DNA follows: TGTGCCAGCAGTGACTGGGGGCTAGGGGATGAGCAGTTCTTC. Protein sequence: CASSDWGLGDEQFF.